The rows below give T cell receptor beta chains drawn from one sample of a study of blood T cell repertoires in COVID-19. Libraries were prepared by immunoSEQ multiplex PCR; TCRdb keeps only in-frame clonotypes and omits some of them. The data show roughly 110,000 clones, 80% to 95% seen once. What was sequenced was peripheral blood. These receptor sequences come from a woman aged 25 to 39 with acute or convalescent COVID-19. CDR3s include the opening cysteine and the closing phenylalanine or tryptophan. D genes are given only for firm matches. Clone size is given for some rows only: seen once, a few or many times, or a class if the clone is expanded.

TRBV2	TRBJ1-1	.	TRBD1	CASSGQGARTEAFF	TGTGCCAGCAGTGGACAGGGGGCGCGCACTGAAGCTTTCTTT
TRBV19	TRBJ2-7	.	.	CASSIGEAGNEQYF	TGTGCCAGTAGTATCGGTGAGGCAGGGAACGAGCAGTACTTC
TRBV5-1	TRBJ1-1	.	TRBD1	CASSSGQANTEAFF	TGCGCCAGCAGCTCCGGACAGGCGAACACTGAAGCTTTCTTT
TRBV19	TRBJ2-1	.	TRBD2	CASSIKLAGYNEQFF	TGTGCCAGTAGTATAAAGCTAGCGGGGTACAATGAGCAGTTCTTC
TRBV7-2	TRBJ2-7	.	TRBD2	CASSQTSGTPGEQYF	TGTGCCAGCAGCCAGACTAGCGGAACCCCGGGCGAGCAGTACTTC
TRBV7-9	TRBJ1-1	.	.	CASSLWRVPEDTEAFF	TGTGCCAGCAGCTTATGGAGGGTACCGGAGGACACTGAAGCTTTCTTT
TRBV6-2/TRBV6-3	TRBJ1-2	.	TRBD1	CASSSRQGAPYGYTF	TGTGCCAGCAGTTCCCGACAGGGGGCTCCCTATGGCTACACCTTC
TRBV28	TRBJ1-3	.	TRBD1	CASSPTGDHSGNTIYF	TGTGCCAGCAGTCCGACAGGGGACCACTCTGGAAACACCATATATTTT
TRBV30	TRBJ2-7	.	TRBD2	CAFTTDLAGGPYEQYF	TGTGCCTTTACGACTGATCTAGCGGGAGGGCCCTACGAGCAGTACTTC
TRBV27	TRBJ1-6	.	TRBD1	CASSSGTGRYSPLHF	TGTGCCAGCAGTTCCGGGACAGGGCGTTATTCACCCCTCCACTTT
TRBV12-3/TRBV12-4	TRBJ2-7	.	.	CASSAEPAGQYF	TGTGCCAGCAGCGCGGAGCCGGCGGGGCAGTACTTC
TRBV5-1	TRBJ2-1	.	TRBD2	CASSFPPGGTYNEQFF	TGCGCCAGCAGCTTCCCGCCGGGAGGAACCTACAATGAGCAGTTCTTC
TRBV7-3	TRBJ1-2	.	.	CASSFFSRDPLGYTF	TGTGCCAGCAGCTTTTTTAGCCGAGATCCACTTGGCTACACCTTC
TRBV15	TRBJ2-1	once	.	CATSRGWISDEQFF	TGTGCCACCAGCAGAGGATGGATAAGCGATGAGCAGTTCTTC
TRBV5-1	TRBJ2-3	.	TRBD1	CASSGQGNADTQYF	TGCGCCAGCAGCGGACAGGGTAACGCAGATACGCAGTATTTT
TRBV28	TRBJ1-2	.	.	CASSLRSNRQRGYTF	TGTGCCAGCAGTTTAAGGAGTAATCGGCAAAGGGGCTACACCTTC
TRBV29-1	TRBJ2-6	few	.	CSVAVTTGANVLTF	TGCAGCGTTGCTGTGACAACAGGGGCCAACGTCCTGACTTTC
TRBV15	TRBJ2-2	.	TRBD1	CATSYLESGTGTGELFF	TGTGCCACCAGCTACCTAGAATCCGGGACAGGCACCGGGGAGCTGTTTTTT
TRBV14	TRBJ1-2	.	.	CASSQDPGVTGTYGYTF	TGTGCCAGCAGCCAAGATCCAGGCGTGACAGGAACCTATGGCTACACCTTC
TRBV6-5	TRBJ1-5	.	.	CASSYTPGWPQHF	TGTGCCAGCAGCTACACTCCGGGTTGGCCCCAGCATTTT
TRBV3-1/TRBV3-2	TRBJ2-4	.	.	CASSQVGGRGLAKNIQYF	TGTGCCAGCAGCCAAGTGGGTGGGCGGGGCCTAGCCAAAAACATTCAGTACTTC
TRBV28	TRBJ1-4	.	.	CASTETPGTNEKLFF	TGTGCCAGCACCGAGACGCCCGGGACTAATGAAAAACTGTTTTTT
TRBV28	TRBJ2-7	.	.	CASSLSRVPAYEQYF	TGTGCCAGCAGTTTGTCGCGGGTCCCGGCCTACGAGCAGTACTTC
TRBV28	TRBJ2-7	.	TRBD2	CASRWGGAYEQYF	TGTGCCAGCAGGTGGGGGGGGGCCTACGAGCAGTACTTC
TRBV19	TRBJ1-5	.	.	CASTIQGEWSQPQHF	TGTGCCAGTACGATACAGGGAGAGTGGTCTCAGCCCCAGCATTTT
TRBV7-6	TRBJ1-1	.	TRBD1	CASSLGTGYGTEAFF	TGTGCCAGCAGCTTAGGGACAGGGTATGGCACTGAAGCTTTCTTT
TRBV7-2	TRBJ1-2	.	TRBD1	CASSSRQGGGYTF	TGTGCCAGCAGCTCCAGACAGGGCGGTGGCTACACCTTC
TRBV6-2/TRBV6-3	TRBJ1-4	.	.	CASSYERPFGEKLFF	TGTGCCAGCAGTTACGAACGACCCTTCGGGGAAAAACTGTTTTTT
TRBV6-6	TRBJ2-7	.	.	CASTTPLGRGQYEQYF	TGTGCCAGCACCACCCCCCTCGGGAGGGGGCAGTACGAGCAGTACTTC
TRBV7-9	TRBJ2-3	.	.	CASSLDLGGGTDTQYF	TGTGCCAGCAGCTTGGATCTAGGCGGTGGCACAGATACGCAGTATTTT
TRBV7-2	TRBJ2-5	few	TRBD2	CASSLAAGRQMGTQYF	TGTGCCAGCAGCTTAGCAGCGGGACGTCAGATGGGGACCCAGTACTTC
TRBV4-3	TRBJ2-1	.	TRBD2	CASSHQLAGVLNEQFF	TGCGCCAGCAGCCACCAACTAGCGGGAGTCCTCAATGAGCAGTTCTTC
TRBV4-3	TRBJ1-4	.	.	CASSQDRGGEGRANEKLFF	TGCGCCAGCAGCCAAGATCGGGGGGGCGAGGGTCGAGCTAATGAAAAACTGTTTTTT
TRBV5-1	TRBJ1-1	.	TRBD1	CASSLSTGGTEAFF	TGCGCCAGCAGCTTGTCAACAGGGGGCACTGAAGCTTTCTTT
TRBV5-8	TRBJ2-5	.	.	CASSLAAHSGTQYF	TGTGCCAGCAGCTTGGCCGCACACTCAGGGACCCAGTACTTC
TRBV28	TRBJ1-1	.	TRBD1	CASTKTGGVTEAFF	TGTGCCAGCACCAAAACAGGGGGCGTCACTGAAGCTTTCTTT
TRBV19	TRBJ2-2	.	TRBD2	CASSNRRVAGPTGELFF	TGTGCCAGTAGTAACCGCCGGGTAGCGGGGCCCACCGGGGAGCTGTTTTTT
TRBV4-2	TRBJ1-1	.	.	CASSQDAFRVNTEAFF	TGTGCCAGCAGCCAAGATGCGTTTCGGGTGAACACTGAAGCTTTCTTT
TRBV5-1	TRBJ2-7	.	TRBD1	CASSLNAQGGVSYEQYF	TGCGCCAGCAGCTTAAACGCACAGGGGGGAGTATCCTACGAGCAGTACTTC
TRBV19	TRBJ2-5	.	TRBD2	CASVAGGPETQYF	TGTGCCAGTGTAGCGGGAGGGCCGGAGACCCAGTACTTC
TRBV6-5	TRBJ2-2	.	TRBD2	CASTLGGDTGELFF	TGTGCCAGCACCCTGGGGGGGGACACCGGGGAGCTGTTTTTT
TRBV28	TRBJ2-2	.	.	CASSLLGADSGELFF	TGTGCCAGCAGTTTGCTGGGGGCGGACTCCGGGGAGCTGTTTTTT
TRBV28	TRBJ1-2	.	TRBD1	CASSLAGQAYGYTF	TGTGCCAGCAGTTTAGCTGGACAGGCCTATGGCTACACCTTC
TRBV7-6	TRBJ1-1	.	.	CASSPTVEVSLNTEAFF	TGTGCCAGCAGCCCGACAGTCGAAGTGAGTTTGAACACTGAAGCTTTCTTT
TRBV24-1	TRBJ1-5	.	.	CATSPGMRQPQHF	TGTGCCACCAGTCCAGGGATGAGGCAGCCCCAGCATTTT
TRBV4-1	TRBJ1-6	.	.	CASSPTGPSSYNSPLHF	TGCGCCAGCAGCCCGACAGGCCCGAGCTCCTATAATTCACCCCTCCACTTT
TRBV6-4	TRBJ2-7	.	TRBD1	CASSEGTGGRGSYEQYF	TGTGCCAGCAGTGAAGGGACAGGGGGCCGGGGCTCCTACGAGCAGTACTTC
TRBV28	TRBJ1-5	.	TRBD1	CASRHGQGALNQPQHF	TGTGCCAGCAGACACGGACAGGGGGCTTTAAATCAGCCCCAGCATTTT
TRBV3-1/TRBV3-2	TRBJ2-5	.	.	CASSQVLDYQETQYF	TGTGCCAGCAGCCAAGTGCTAGACTATCAAGAGACCCAGTACTTC
TRBV7-2	TRBJ1-2	.	TRBD1	CASSPDRVDYGYTF	TGTGCCAGCAGCCCCGACAGGGTCGACTATGGCTACACCTTC